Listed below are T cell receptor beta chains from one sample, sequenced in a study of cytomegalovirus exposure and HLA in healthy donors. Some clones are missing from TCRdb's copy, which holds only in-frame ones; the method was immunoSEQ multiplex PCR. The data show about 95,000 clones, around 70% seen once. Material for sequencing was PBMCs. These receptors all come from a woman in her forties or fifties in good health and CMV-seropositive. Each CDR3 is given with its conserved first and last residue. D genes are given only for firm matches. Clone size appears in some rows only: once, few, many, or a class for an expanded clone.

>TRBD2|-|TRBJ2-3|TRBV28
TGTGCCAGCAGTTTACGGGGGGGGTACACAAATACGCAGTATTTT
CASSLRGGYTNTQYF
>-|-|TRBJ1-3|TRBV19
TGTGCCAGTAGTATCAGGACGACGGGAATGAGCACCATATATTTT
CASSIRTTGMSTIYF
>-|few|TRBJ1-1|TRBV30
TGTGCCTGGAGTGTAGGCGGCTTCTTGACTGAAGCTTTCTTT
CAWSVGGFLTEAFF
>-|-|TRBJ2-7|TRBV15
TGTGCCACCAGCAGAGATGGAGGGAGTGAGCAGTACTTC
CATSRDGGSEQYF
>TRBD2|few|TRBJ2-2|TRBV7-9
TGTGCCAGCAGCCTATGGGCCCTAGCGGGCCCGAACACCGGGGAGCTGTTTTTT
CASSLWALAGPNTGELFF
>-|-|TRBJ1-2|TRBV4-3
TGCGCCAGCAGCCGAGGAGGGACTGCGGGCTATGGCTACACCTTC
CASSRGGTAGYGYTF
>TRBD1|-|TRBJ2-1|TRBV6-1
TGTGCCAGCAGTGAAGTTCAGGGGGCTACGAGGAATGAGCAGTTCTTC
CASSEVQGATRNEQFF
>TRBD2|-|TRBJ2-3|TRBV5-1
TGCGCCAGCAGCACCACAGCGGGAGGAGGTGGAGATACGCAGTATTTT
CASSTTAGGGGDTQYF
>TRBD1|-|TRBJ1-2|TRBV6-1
TGTGCCAGCAGTGAACCCGGGGAGACAGGGATGGTGTTTGGCTACACCTTC
CASSEPGETGMVFGYTF
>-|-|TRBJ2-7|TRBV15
TGTGCCACCAGCAGAGATCGAAGCGCCTCCTACGAGCAGTACTTC
CATSRDRSASYEQYF
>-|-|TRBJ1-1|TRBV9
TGTGCCAGCAGCGTAGCTCTCGGGACTGAAGCTTTCTTT
CASSVALGTEAFF
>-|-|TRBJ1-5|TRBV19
TGTGCCAGTAGTATCCCCTCTAGCAATCAGCCCCAGCATTTT
CASSIPSSNQPQHF
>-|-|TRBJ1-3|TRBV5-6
TGTGCCAGCACCCTCGTGGCAGGGAACACCATATATTTT
CASTLVAGNTIYF
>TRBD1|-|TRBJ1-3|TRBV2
TGTGCCAGCAGTGAACAGATAGACAGGGCTGGAAACACCATATATTTT
CASSEQIDRAGNTIYF
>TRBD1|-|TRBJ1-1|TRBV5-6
TGTGCCAGCAGCTTGGGGACAGGGCGGAGGACTGAAGCTTTCTTT
CASSLGTGRRTEAFF
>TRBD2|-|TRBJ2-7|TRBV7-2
TGTGCCAGCACAAGGACTAGCGGGATCCAATACGAGCAGTACTTC
CASTRTSGIQYEQYF
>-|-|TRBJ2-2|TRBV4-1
TGCGCCAGCAGCCAAGATAGCAGGGGCACCGGGGAGCTGTTTTTT
CASSQDSRGTGELFF
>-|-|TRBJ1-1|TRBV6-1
TGTGCCAGCAGACCTCCGGGACACTCGAACACTGAAGCTTTCTTT
CASRPPGHSNTEAFF
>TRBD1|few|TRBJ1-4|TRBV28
TGTGCCAGCAGCTCCGACAGGGACTCAGGTGAAAAACTGTTTTTT
CASSSDRDSGEKLFF
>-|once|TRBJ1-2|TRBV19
TGTGCCAGTAGTCTCGGACAGAACTATGGCTACACCTTC
CASSLGQNYGYTF
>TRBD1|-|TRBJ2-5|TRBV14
TGTGCCAGCGGACAGGGACAGTTCCAAGAGACCCAGTACTTC
CASGQGQFQETQYF
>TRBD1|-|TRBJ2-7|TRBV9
TGTGCCAGCAGCGTAGCCCCTTCGACAGGGTACGAGCAGTACTTC
CASSVAPSTGYEQYF
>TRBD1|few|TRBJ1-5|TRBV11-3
TGTGCCAGCAGCTTAGGGGACAGGGAGAATCAGCCCCAGCATTTT
CASSLGDRENQPQHF
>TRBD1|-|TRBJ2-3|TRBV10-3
TGTGCCATCAGGGGACAGACTAGCACAGATACGCAGTATTTT
CAIRGQTSTDTQYF
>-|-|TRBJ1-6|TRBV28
TGTGCCAGCAGTTTAATCCTCCCTAATTCACCCCTCCACTTT
CASSLILPNSPLHF
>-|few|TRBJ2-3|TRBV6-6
TGTGCCAGCAGAGGTGGGGCTAACACAGATACGCAGTATTTT
CASRGGANTDTQYF
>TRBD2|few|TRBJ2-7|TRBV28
TGTGCCAGCAGTTCATCTCAACTAGCGGGAGAAGAGGACGAGCAGTACTTC
CASSSSQLAGEEDEQYF